The source of this TCR beta chain is a study of T cells after yellow fever vaccination. General study results and limits: A large majority of primary-vaccination clones showed up again after the booster (roughly 96% CD4, approximately 90% CD8). The secondary response peaked faster, at day 5 versus 15, but was weaker.

This clonotype was detected only once. Its matching antigen is unknown. TCRdb re-derived calls from the 5' RACE reads in MiXCR, one entry per CDR3 protein. This table has hundreds of thousands of distinct CDR3 sequences, 20% to 25% appearing once. The source material was PBMCs, sampled 20 to 25 days after the first yellow fever vaccination. The source is a man aged 18 to 29 who received the YFV17D yellow fever vaccine.

This CDR3 is CSASVGGRFYEQYF. Written as DNA, the CDR3 is TGCAGTGCTAGCGTCGGGGGGCGATTCTACGAGCAGTACTTC. J is TRBJ2-7 and V is TRBV20-1; D might be TRBD2 (7 bases). In germline, CDR1 is DFQATT, CDR2 SNEGSKA (reference sequence). The CDR3 contains 14 residues. The V and J ends lost 3 bases and 3 bases respectively, with 15 bases between them.